These T cell receptor beta chains were read from a single sample in a study of CD8 T cells in Susac syndrome. TCRdb re-called the immunoSEQ multiplex PCR reads through MiXCR, storing one row per CDR3 protein. The sample carries about 250,000 distinct CDR3 sequences, 90% to 95% recorded once. Sequenced: CD4+ T cells from PBMCs. The origin of the receptors is a human donor with multiple sclerosis. Both conserved end residues are part of each CDR3. The D gene is left open where the match is weak. Only some rows state a clone size, as once, few, many or a class for expanded clones.

CDR3 protein,CDR3 DNA,V gene,J gene,clone size,D gene
CASSPMGQGNNEQFF,TGCGCCAGCAGCCCCATGGGACAGGGAAATAATGAGCAGTTCTTC,TRBV5-1,TRBJ2-1,once,TRBD1
CASSPDTDEQYF,TGTGCCAGCAGTCCCGACACTGACGAGCAGTACTTC,TRBV28,TRBJ2-7,NA,NA
CASTSEALGTDTQYF,TGTGCCAGCACCTCCGAGGCCCTGGGCACAGATACGCAGTATTTT,TRBV11-3,TRBJ2-3,NA,NA
CASSYSGASRDGYTF,TGTGCCAGCAGTTACTCGGGGGCCTCGCGAGATGGCTACACCTTC,TRBV6-5,TRBJ1-2,once,NA
CASTDPWGGSPLHF,TGTGCCAGCACCGATCCCTGGGGTGGTTCACCCCTCCACTTT,TRBV11-2,TRBJ1-6,NA,NA
CASSQGDLAGEETQYF,TGCGCCAGCAGCCAAGGTGATTTAGCGGGAGAGGAGACCCAGTACTTC,TRBV4-1,TRBJ2-5,NA,TRBD2
CASSQLGQPLSTNTEAFF,TGTGCCAGCAGCCAATTGGGACAGCCGCTATCTACGAACACTGAAGCTTTCTTT,TRBV3-1,TRBJ1-1,once,TRBD1
CASSFGQGYGNTIYF,TGTGCCAGCAGTTTCGGACAGGGCTATGGAAACACCATATATTTT,TRBV12-3/TRBV12-4,TRBJ1-3,once,TRBD1
CASSLARAGRAGMERETQYF,TGTGCCAGCAGCTTAGCTAGGGCAGGGCGGGCAGGAATGGAAAGAGAGACCCAGTACTTC,TRBV7-8,TRBJ2-5,NA,NA
CANRRTLGQDEQYF,TGTGCCAACAGGCGAACCCTCGGACAGGATGAGCAGTACTTC,TRBV6-5,TRBJ2-7,NA,TRBD1
CASSVFDTLNTGELFF,TGTGCCAGCAGCGTTTTCGACACCCTGAACACCGGGGAGCTGTTTTTT,TRBV9,TRBJ2-2,NA,NA
CASSSTPSVNTEAFF,TGTGCCAGCAGTTCCACGCCCAGCGTGAACACTGAAGCTTTCTTT,TRBV6-1,TRBJ1-1,NA,NA
CASSPLGGETQYF,TGTGCCAGCAGCCCCCTAGGGGGAGAGACCCAGTACTTC,TRBV7-9,TRBJ2-5,NA,NA
CASSIRGEKLFF,TGCGCCAGCAGCATCCGCGGTGAAAAACTGTTTTTT,TRBV4-1,TRBJ1-4,once,NA
CASSEGAYGLFF,TGTGCCAGCAGTGAGGGGGCCTACGGGCTGTTTTTT,TRBV2,TRBJ1-4,NA,NA
CASRLDREGGYTF,TGTGCCAGCAGACTCGACAGGGAGGGCGGCTACACCTTC,TRBV6-5,TRBJ1-2,few,TRBD1
CSAMGGGAGTDTQYF,TGCAGTGCTATGGGTGGGGGCGCGGGCACAGATACGCAGTATTTT,TRBV20-1,TRBJ2-3,NA,NA
CSAKTPGGGEKLFF,TGCAGCGCCAAGACCCCAGGGGGAGGTGAAAAACTGTTTTTT,TRBV29-1,TRBJ1-4,NA,TRBD1
CSVAGGSGINYGYTF,TGCAGCGTTGCGGGGGGCTCAGGGATAAACTATGGCTACACCTTC,TRBV29-1,TRBJ1-2,NA,NA
CASDLGHPGVNQPQHF,TGTGCCAGCGACCTCGGGCACCCGGGGGTCAATCAGCCCCAGCATTTT,TRBV12-3/TRBV12-4,TRBJ1-5,NA,NA
CASSRSGVAGYNEQFF,TGTGCCAGCAGCCGGAGCGGAGTGGCGGGGTACAATGAGCAGTTCTTC,TRBV9,TRBJ2-1,NA,NA
CAWAAGANYGYTF,TGTGCCTGGGCTGCGGGGGCCAACTATGGCTACACCTTC,TRBV30,TRBJ1-2,NA,NA
CASSPGTANKKLFF,TGTGCCAGCAGTCCCGGGACGGCTAATAAAAAACTGTTTTTT,TRBV6-6,TRBJ1-4,NA,NA
CASSLSGVRYEQYF,TGTGCCAGCAGCTTGTCAGGGGTGCGTTACGAGCAGTACTTC,TRBV5-6,TRBJ2-7,once,NA
CASSLVDSTGELFF,TGCGCCAGCAGCTTGGTGGATTCTACCGGGGAGCTGTTTTTT,TRBV5-1,TRBJ2-2,NA,NA